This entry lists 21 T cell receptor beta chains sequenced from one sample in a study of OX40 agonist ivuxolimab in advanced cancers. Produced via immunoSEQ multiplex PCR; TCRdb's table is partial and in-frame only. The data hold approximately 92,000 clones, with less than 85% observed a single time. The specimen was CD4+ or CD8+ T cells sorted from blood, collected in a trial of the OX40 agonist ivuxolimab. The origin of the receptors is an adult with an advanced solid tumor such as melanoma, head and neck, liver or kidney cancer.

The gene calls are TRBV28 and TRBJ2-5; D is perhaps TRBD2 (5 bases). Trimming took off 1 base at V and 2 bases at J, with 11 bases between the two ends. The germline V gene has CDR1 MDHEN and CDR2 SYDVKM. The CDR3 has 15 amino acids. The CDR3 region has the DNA TGTGCCAGCAGTTTATTAGGAAGCGGACAAGAGACCCAGTACTTC. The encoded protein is CASSLLGSGQETQYF.

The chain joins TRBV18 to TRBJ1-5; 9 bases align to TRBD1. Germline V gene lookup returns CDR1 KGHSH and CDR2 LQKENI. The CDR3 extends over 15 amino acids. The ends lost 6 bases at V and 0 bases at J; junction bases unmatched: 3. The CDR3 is CASSQTGGSNQPQHF. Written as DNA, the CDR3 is TGTGCCAGCTCCCAGACAGGGGGTAGCAATCAGCCCCAGCATTTT.

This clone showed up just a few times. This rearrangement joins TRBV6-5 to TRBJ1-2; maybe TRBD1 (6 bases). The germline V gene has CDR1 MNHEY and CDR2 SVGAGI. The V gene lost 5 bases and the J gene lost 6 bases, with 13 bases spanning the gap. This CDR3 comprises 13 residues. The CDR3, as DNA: TGTGCCAGCAGTACCCGGACAGCGAATGGCTACACCTTC. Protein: CASSTRTANGYTF.

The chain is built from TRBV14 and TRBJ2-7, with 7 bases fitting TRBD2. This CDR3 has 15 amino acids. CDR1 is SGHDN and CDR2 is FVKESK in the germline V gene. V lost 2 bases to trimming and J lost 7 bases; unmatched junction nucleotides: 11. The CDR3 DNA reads TGTGCCAGCAGCCAATCACTAGCGCCATTCGGGGAGCAGTACTTC. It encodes CASSQSLAPFGEQYF.

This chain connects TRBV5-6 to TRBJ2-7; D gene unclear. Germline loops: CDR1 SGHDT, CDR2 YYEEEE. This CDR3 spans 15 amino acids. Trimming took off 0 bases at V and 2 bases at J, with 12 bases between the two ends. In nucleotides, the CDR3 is TGTGCCAGCAGCTTGGCTCACTCCCCCACCTACGAGCAGTACTTC. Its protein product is CASSLAHSPTYEQYF.

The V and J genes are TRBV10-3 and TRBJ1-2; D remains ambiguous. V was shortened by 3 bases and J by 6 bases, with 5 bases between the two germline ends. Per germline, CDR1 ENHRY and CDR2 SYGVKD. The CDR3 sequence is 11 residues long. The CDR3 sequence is CAISDWDGYTF. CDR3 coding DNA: TGTGCCATCAGTGATTGGGATGGCTACACCTTC.

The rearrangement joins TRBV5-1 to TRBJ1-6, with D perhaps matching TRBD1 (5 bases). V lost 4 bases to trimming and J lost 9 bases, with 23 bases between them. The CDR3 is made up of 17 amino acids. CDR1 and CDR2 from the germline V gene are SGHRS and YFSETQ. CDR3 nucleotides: TGCGCCAGCAGCAGGGGTACAAGGGGCCTGGTGGGTTCACCCCTCCACTTT. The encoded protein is CASSRGTRGLVGSPLHF.

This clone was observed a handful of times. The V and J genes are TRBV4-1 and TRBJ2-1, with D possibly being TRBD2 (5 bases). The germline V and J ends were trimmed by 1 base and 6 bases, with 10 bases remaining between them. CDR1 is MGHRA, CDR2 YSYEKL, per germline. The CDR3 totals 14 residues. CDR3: CASSQVLAGNEQFF. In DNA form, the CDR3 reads TGCGCCAGCAGCCAAGTACTGGCGGGCAATGAGCAGTTCTTC.

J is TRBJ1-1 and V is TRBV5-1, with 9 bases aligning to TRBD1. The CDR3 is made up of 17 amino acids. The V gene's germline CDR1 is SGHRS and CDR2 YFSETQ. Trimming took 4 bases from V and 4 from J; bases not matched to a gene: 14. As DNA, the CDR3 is TGCGCCAGCAGCCGATCGGGACAGGGTGTTGCAGGCACTGAAGCTTTCTTT. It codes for CASSRSGQGVAGTEAFF.

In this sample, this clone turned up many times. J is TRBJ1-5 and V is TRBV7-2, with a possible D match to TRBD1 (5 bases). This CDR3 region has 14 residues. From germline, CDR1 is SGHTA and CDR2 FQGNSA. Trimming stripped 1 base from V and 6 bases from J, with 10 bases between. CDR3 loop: CASSLDGGVQPQHF. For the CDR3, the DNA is TGTGCCAGCAGCTTAGACGGAGGGGTTCAGCCCCAGCATTTT.

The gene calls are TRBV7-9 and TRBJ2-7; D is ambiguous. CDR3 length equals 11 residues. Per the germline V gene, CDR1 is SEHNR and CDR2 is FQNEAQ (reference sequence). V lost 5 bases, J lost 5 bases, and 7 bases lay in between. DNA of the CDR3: TGTGCCAGCAGCCGAACGGACGAGCAGTACTTC. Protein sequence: CASSRTDEQYF.

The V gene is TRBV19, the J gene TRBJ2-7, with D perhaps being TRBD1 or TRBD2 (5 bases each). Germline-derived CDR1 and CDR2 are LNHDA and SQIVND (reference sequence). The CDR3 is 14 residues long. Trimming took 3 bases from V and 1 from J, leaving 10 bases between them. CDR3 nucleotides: TGTGCCAGTAGTATCGCCAGGGAGTCCTACGAGCAGTACTTC. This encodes CASSIARESYEQYF.

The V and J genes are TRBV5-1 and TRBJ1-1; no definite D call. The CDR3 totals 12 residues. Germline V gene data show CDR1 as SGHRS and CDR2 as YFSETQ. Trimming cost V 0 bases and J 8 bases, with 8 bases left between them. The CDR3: CASSLGSAEAFF. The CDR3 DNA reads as TGCGCCAGCAGCTTGGGTTCAGCGGAAGCTTTCTTT. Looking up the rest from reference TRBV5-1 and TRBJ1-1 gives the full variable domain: KAGVTQTPRYLIKTRGQQVTLSCSPISGHRSVSWYQQTPGQGLQFLFEYFSETQRNKGNFPGRFSGRQFSNSRSEMNVSTLELGDSALYLCASSLGSAEAFFGQGTRLTVV.

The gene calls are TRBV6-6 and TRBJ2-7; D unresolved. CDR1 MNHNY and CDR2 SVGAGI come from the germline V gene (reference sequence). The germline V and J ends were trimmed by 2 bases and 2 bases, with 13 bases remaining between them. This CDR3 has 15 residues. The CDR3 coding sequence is TGTGCCAGCAGTTACGAGCGACCCCTGCCCTACGAGCAGTACTTC. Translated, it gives CASSYERPLPYEQYF.

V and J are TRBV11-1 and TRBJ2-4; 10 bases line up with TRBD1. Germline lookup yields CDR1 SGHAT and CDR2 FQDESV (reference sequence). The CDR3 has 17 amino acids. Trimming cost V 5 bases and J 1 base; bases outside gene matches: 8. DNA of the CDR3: TGTGCCAGCAGCCCCCGCGAGGGACAGGGGGCCAAAAACATTCAGTACTTC. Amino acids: CASSPREGQGAKNIQYF.

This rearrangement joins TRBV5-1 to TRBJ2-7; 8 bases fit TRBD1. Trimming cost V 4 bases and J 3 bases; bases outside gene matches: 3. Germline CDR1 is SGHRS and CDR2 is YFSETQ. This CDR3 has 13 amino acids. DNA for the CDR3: TGCGCCAGCAGCAGGGACAGGAACTACGAGCAGTACTTC. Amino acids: CASSRDRNYEQYF.

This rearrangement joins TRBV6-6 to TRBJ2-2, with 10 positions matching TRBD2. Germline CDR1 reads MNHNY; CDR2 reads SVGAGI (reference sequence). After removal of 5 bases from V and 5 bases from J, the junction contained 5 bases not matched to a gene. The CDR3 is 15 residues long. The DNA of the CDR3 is TGTGCCAGCAGTGATAGCGGGGGGTCGACCGGGGAGCTGTTTTTT. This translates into CASSDSGGSTGELFF.

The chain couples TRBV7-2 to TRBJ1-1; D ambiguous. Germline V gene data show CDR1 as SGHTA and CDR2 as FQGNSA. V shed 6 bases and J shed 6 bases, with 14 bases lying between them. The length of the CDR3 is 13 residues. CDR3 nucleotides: TGTGCCAGCAGACCTGAGGGTCCCTCTGAAGCTTTCTTT. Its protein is CASRPEGPSEAFF.

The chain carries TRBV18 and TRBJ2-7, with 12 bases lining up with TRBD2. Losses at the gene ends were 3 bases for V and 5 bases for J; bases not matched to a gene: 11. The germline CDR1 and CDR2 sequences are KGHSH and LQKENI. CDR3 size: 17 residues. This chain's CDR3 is CASSPRLAGGPFNEQYF. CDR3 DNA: TGTGCCAGCTCACCGCGGCTAGCGGGAGGGCCGTTTAACGAGCAGTACTTC. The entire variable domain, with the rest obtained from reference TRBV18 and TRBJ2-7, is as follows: NAGVMQNPRHLVRRRGQEARLRCSPMKGHSHVYWYRQLPEEGLKFMVYLQKENIIDESGMPKERFSAEFPKEGPSILRIQQVVRGDSAAYFCASSPRLAGGPFNEQYFGPGTRLTVT.

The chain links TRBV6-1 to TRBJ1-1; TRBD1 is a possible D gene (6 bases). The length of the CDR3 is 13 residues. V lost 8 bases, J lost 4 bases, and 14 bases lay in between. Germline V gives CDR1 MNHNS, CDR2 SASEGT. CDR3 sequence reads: CASGRDIRTEAFF. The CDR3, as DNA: TGTGCCAGCGGCCGGGACATTCGCACTGAAGCTTTCTTT.

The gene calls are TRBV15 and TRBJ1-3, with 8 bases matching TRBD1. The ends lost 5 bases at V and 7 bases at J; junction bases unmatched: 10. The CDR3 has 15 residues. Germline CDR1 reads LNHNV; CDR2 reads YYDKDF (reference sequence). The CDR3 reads CATSSRTGYANTIYF. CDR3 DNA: TGTGCCACCAGCTCACGGACAGGGTATGCGAACACCATATATTTT.